The clone carrying this T cell receptor beta chain was detected only once. The data were taken from a study of cytomegalovirus exposure and HLA in healthy donors. The PCR ran on 60 Vbeta and 13 Jbeta primers. TCRdb keeps only in-frame clones here, not all; method: immunoSEQ multiplex PCR. The data show 95,000 to 150,000 clones, about 74% seen once. In germline, CDR1 is MNHNS, CDR2 SASEGT. The germline V and J ends were trimmed by 4 bases and 4 bases, with 10 bases remaining between them. The CDR3 is made up of 14 amino acids. V usage is TRBV6-1 and J usage is TRBJ1-4; no definite D call. This TCR was sampled from a woman between 35 and 50 years old in good health and CMV-seropositive. The sequenced sample consisted of PBMCs. The CDR3 nucleotides are TGTGCCAGCAGTGTTTCCCAGAATAATGAAAAACTGTTTTTT. Residues: CASSVSQNNEKLFF.